This T cell receptor (beta chain) comes out of a study of technical replicates of blood from a few donors. V lost 6 bases and J lost 3, with 15 bases in between. The CDR3 totals 14 residues. Per the germline V gene, CDR1 is SNHLY and CDR2 is FYNNEI. The data were produced by immunoSEQ multiplex PCR, yet TCRdb's version contains in-frame clones alone and is incomplete. Among under 100,000 clones listed, 80% to 90% were seen once. This clonotype was sampled from a human donor in good health. Some clones in this sample may be carry-over from other donors' samples. The sequenced material came from PBMCs. The rearrangement uses TRBV2 and TRBJ2-7; possible D gene TRBD1, 6 bases. The CDR3 here is CASSKQGSYYEQYF. CDR3 coding DNA: TGTGCCAGCAGCAAGCAGGGGTCTTACTACGAGCAGTACTTC.